This T cell receptor (beta chain) was recovered during a study of vaccination and CD4 T cells after COVID-19. On the study more broadly: Convalescent persons amounted to six males plus four females, two of whom were Hispanic. The authors exposed cells to overlapping spike peptides derived from SARS-CoV-2, HCoV-NL63, HCoV-OC43 and HCoV-229E. Findings and caveats of the study: For SARS-CoV-2-reactive clonotypes, the median went from about 20 to 38, a nonsignificant increase.

Regarding treatment: 10-day PBMC culture with coronavirus spike peptide pools or control peptides (ViraFEST assay). From the unexposed donor, CD4+ T cells were collected ahead of the COVID-19 pandemic (2011-2018). Alongside around 9.2 IU/ml IL-2 and roughly 10 ug/ml peptide pools, PBMCs were cultured at 2 million to 2.5 million per well. An Oncomine TCR Beta short-read assay was used to sequence the DNA from cultured CD4+ T cells. In this case, cultured CD4+ T cells provided the extracted genomic DNA. TCRdb used MiXCR to reprocess the PCR reads, holding one entry per CDR3 protein. The table includes about 9,600 distinct CDR3 sequences, roughly 30% detected once. This clonotype has only a few counts. What it binds is unknown. CDR1 and CDR2 (germline): LNHNV, YYDKDF (reference sequence). The length of the CDR3 is 14 residues. V was trimmed by 3 bases and J by 4 bases, leaving 11 bases between them.

The sample consisted of CD4+ T cells from blood, cultured in vitro. The J gene is TRBJ2-3, the V gene TRBV15, with unresolved D. This sequence originates from a human donor in good health. The DNA for the CDR3 is TGTGCCACCAGCAGGGGTTCTAGTGCAGATACGCAGTATTTT. Translation: CATSRGSSADTQYF.